This T cell receptor beta chain originates from a study of blood T cells in healthy people across ages. There are many counts of this clonotype. Its specificity is not known. Notes on the study in general: Per-million-T-cell TCR beta diversity fell roughly linearly with age.

The CDR3 length is 16 residues. The V gene's germline CDR1 is SEHNR and CDR2 FQNEAQ (reference sequence). The V gene end was trimmed by 5 bases and the J gene end by 1 base; junction bases not matched to a gene: 2. Sample-barcoded 5' priming and a J-beta primer mix drove a second PCR of roughly 6 to 12 cycles. TCRdb re-called the 5' RACE reads through MiXCR, storing one row per CDR3 protein. Here the sample spans hundreds of thousands of distinct CDR3 sequences, roughly 32% being singletons. This receptor was identified in an elderly woman in good health. This chain uses TRBV7-9 with TRBJ2-5; 15 positions agree with TRBD2. Sample: blood. The CDR3: CASSRTSGGVQETQYF. The CDR3 coding sequence is TGTGCCAGCAGCCGGACTAGCGGGGGGGTCCAAGAGACCCAGTACTTC.